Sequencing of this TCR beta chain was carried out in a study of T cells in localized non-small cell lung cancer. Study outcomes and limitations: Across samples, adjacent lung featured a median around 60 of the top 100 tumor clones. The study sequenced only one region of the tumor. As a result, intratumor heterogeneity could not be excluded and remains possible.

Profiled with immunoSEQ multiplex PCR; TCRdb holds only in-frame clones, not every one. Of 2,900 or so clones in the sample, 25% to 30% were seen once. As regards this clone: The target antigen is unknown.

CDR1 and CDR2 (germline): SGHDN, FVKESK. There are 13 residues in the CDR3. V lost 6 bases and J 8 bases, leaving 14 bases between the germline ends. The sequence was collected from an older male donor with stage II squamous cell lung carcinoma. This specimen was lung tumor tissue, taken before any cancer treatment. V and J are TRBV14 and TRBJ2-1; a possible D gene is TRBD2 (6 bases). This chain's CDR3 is CASRYTGLHEQFF. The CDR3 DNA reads TGTGCCAGCAGATACACGGGACTTCATGAGCAGTTCTTC.